This entry concerns a single T cell receptor beta chain. Its antigen is not known. Genomic DNA, serving as template, underwent TCR beta VDJ and CDR3 profiling. TCRdb re-called the reads with MiXCR, one entry per CDR3 protein. The repertoire has approximately 160,000 distinct CDR3 sequences, roughly 48% of them found once; the top ten carry 1.1%. V was shortened by 6 bases and J by 4 bases, with 12 bases between the two germline ends. CDR1 is MGHDK and CDR2 is SYGVNS in the germline V gene. CDR3 length equals 13 residues. The record originates from a study of CD8+CD57+ T cells in acquired aplastic anemia. Looking at the study overall: Healthy donors gave about 10 million reads on average for CD4+ cells. Study-level points and caveats: No significant patient-versus-control difference appeared in CD8+ Simpson's diversity. Patients shared approximately 30 CD8+ CDR3 sequences with controls.

The rearrangement joins TRBV25-1 to TRBJ1-2, with a tentative D call TRBD1 (5 bases). Sample: sorted CD4+, CD8+, or CD8+CD57+ T cells (not recorded which) from PBMCs. The sequence derives from a human donor in good health. The CDR3 is CASSSQGVYGYTF. The CDR3 DNA reads as TGTGCCAGCAGCAGTCAAGGGGTCTATGGCTACACCTTC.